The 5 T cell receptor beta chains given below trace back to one sample, sequenced in a study of chemoradiotherapy in HPV16-positive cancers. The method was immunoSEQ multiplex PCR; TCRdb's version includes in-frame clones alone and lacks a portion of them. This sample has approximately 28,000 clones, with approximately 90% found just once. Sample: blood, taken from a patient who underwent chemoradiotherapy. The receptors stem from a human donor with HPV-associated anogenital cancer.

The rearrangement uses TRBV7-6 and TRBJ2-5; TRBD1 matches at 7 bases. Germline lookup yields CDR1 SGHVS and CDR2 FNYEAQ. The junction had 6 bases not matched to a gene; V was cut back by 3 bases and J by 5 bases. This CDR3 spans 14 amino acids. The CDR3 region is CASSLTGLGETQYF. The CDR3 DNA reads TGTGCCAGCAGCTTGACAGGGTTGGGGGAGACCCAGTACTTC.

This chain connects TRBV30 to TRBJ2-6, with 9 bases aligning to TRBD2. Germline V CDR1 and CDR2: GTSNPN, SVGIG (reference sequence). The CDR3 covers 14 residues. Trimming removed 4 bases from V and 2 bases from J; junction bases left unmatched: 0. In DNA form, the CDR3 reads TGTGCCTGGACTAGCGGGACTGGGGCCAACGTCCTGACTTTC. Encoded protein: CAWTSGTGANVLTF.

DNA of the CDR3: TGCGCCAGCAGCAACCCCACAGGGAACAATGAGCAGTTCTTC. Its translation is CASSNPTGNNEQFF. This chain links TRBV5-1 with TRBJ2-1; the D gene is possibly TRBD1 (6 bases). V was clipped by 4 bases and J by 5 bases, with 13 bases between them. Germline V gives CDR1 SGHRS, CDR2 YFSETQ. The CDR3 extends over 14 amino acids. The variable domain in full, with the rest retrieved from reference TRBV5-1 and TRBJ2-1, is KAGVTQTPRYLIKTRGQQVTLSCSPISGHRSVSWYQQTPGQGLQFLFEYFSETQRNKGNFPGRFSGRQFSNSRSEMNVSTLELGDSALYLCASSNPTGNNEQFFGPGTRLTVL.

CDR3 residues: CASSLGRGGRPYEQYF. CDR3 coding DNA: TGTGCCAGCAGCTTAGGCCGGGGTGGACGGCCCTACGAGCAGTACTTC. The V and J genes are TRBV7-8 and TRBJ2-7; a weak D match, TRBD2 (5 bases). Trimming took off 1 base at V and 2 bases at J, with 15 bases between the two ends. From germline, CDR1 is SGHVS and CDR2 FQNEAQ. The CDR3 spans 16 residues.

The chain couples TRBV4-2 to TRBJ2-4; 13 nucleotides align to TRBD2. CDR1 is LGHNA and CDR2 is YNFKEQ in the germline V gene. With 2 bases clipped from V and 6 bases from J, the junction kept 7 bases outside the gene matches. The CDR3 runs 17 residues. CDR3 residues: CASSQTSGGVSGNIQYF. CDR3 DNA sequence: TGTGCCAGCAGCCAAACTAGCGGGGGGGTCAGTGGAAACATTCAGTACTTC.